The 14 T cell receptor beta chains below all came from one sample that was sequenced in a study of cytomegalovirus exposure and HLA in healthy donors. The study ran its PCR with 60 Vbeta and 13 Jbeta primers. TCRdb keeps only in-frame clones here, not all; method: immunoSEQ multiplex PCR. The sample includes roughly 150,000 clones, 73% seen only once; the top ten take approximately 5.1%. Sequencing was carried out using PBMCs. These receptors were collected from a woman aged 18-29 years in good health and CMV-seropositive.

The V and J genes are TRBV19 and TRBJ2-2; tentative D call: TRBD2 (5 bases). The germline gives CDR1 LNHDA, CDR2 SQIVND (reference sequence). V was shortened by 9 bases and J by 6 bases, with 26 bases between the two germline ends. The CDR3 spans 17 residues. CDR3 coding DNA: TGTGCCAGCCGCTCGGAGGACGCCGGCAGGTATGCCGGGGAGCTGTTTTTT. Encoded protein: CASRSEDAGRYAGELFF.

This sequence joins TRBV6-4 and TRBJ2-1; TRBD2 agrees at 11 bases. Germline V gene data show CDR1 as MRHNA and CDR2 as SNTAGT. This CDR3 has 16 residues. V lost 6 bases and J lost 3; bases outside the gene matches: 7. The CDR3 sequence: CASSLSGGAGYNEQFF. The CDR3, as DNA: TGTGCCAGCAGCCTTAGCGGGGGGGCCGGCTACAATGAGCAGTTCTTC.

Comments on this clone: The conserved closing phenylalanine or tryptophan is absent in this CDR3, likely reflecting a read error. No DNA is shown, since the ends of the CDR3 on it are uncertain; the CDR3 is the one TCRdb lists. The chain couples TRBV5-8 to TRBJ2-7; the table's D gene call, TRBD2, was not cross checked with the DNA. The germline gives CDR1 SGHTS, CDR2 YDEGEE. The CDR3 is 11 amino acids in total, end residues counted. The CDR3 here is CASSSGTSGPI.

V is TRBV5-4 and J is TRBJ1-1; 7 bases map to TRBD1. CDR3 size: 14 residues. V shed 5 bases and J 0 bases; nucleotides not matched to a gene: 4. The germline V gene has CDR1 SGHNT and CDR2 YYREEE (reference sequence). The CDR3: CASSWDSMNTEAFF. CDR3 DNA: TGTGCCAGCAGTTGGGACAGTATGAACACTGAAGCTTTCTTT.

V gene TRBV4-1 combines with J gene TRBJ1-6; TRBD1 aligns across 8 bases. The J segment lost 6 bases and the V segment lost 2 bases, leaving 3 bases of the junction unmatched. The CDR3 sequence is 15 residues long. Looked up from germline, CDR1 is MGHRA and CDR2 is YSYEKL. Written as DNA, the CDR3 is TGCGCCAGCAGCCAATCAGGACAGGGTAATTCACCCCTCCACTTT. This gives the protein CASSQSGQGNSPLHF.

The chain carries TRBV4-1 and TRBJ1-1, with D tentatively TRBD1 (5 bases). The CDR3 covers 19 residues. Trimming left V 5 bases short and J 0 bases short, with 25 bases between. Germline values: CDR1 MGHRA, CDR2 YSYEKL. CDR3 nucleotides: TGCGCCAGCAGCGAACCGGGTAACAGGAGGGGCGGTGTGAACACTGAAGCTTTCTTT. This codes for CASSEPGNRRGGVNTEAFF.

This clone came up a few times. The J gene is TRBJ2-1, the V gene TRBV30; TRBD2 matches at 10 bases. The CDR3 loop spans 14 amino acids. The J segment lost 7 bases and the V segment lost 0 bases, leaving 3 bases of the junction unmatched. The germline CDR1 and CDR2 sequences are GTSNPN and SVGIG (reference sequence). CDR3 sequence: CAWSVTSGVNEQFF. In DNA form, the CDR3 reads TGTGCCTGGAGTGTAACTAGCGGGGTGAATGAGCAGTTCTTC.

The chain joins TRBV7-2 to TRBJ2-3; a possible D gene is TRBD2 (7 bases). The V gene's germline CDR1 is SGHTA and CDR2 FQGNSA. V was pared by 2 bases and J by 2 bases, with 14 bases between. This CDR3 contains 16 residues. CDR3 sequence (DNA): TGTGCCAGCAGCTTAAAACGGGGGGCTGCCACAGATACGCAGTATTTT. Translated: CASSLKRGAATDTQYF.

The V gene is TRBV14, the J gene TRBJ1-1; D not certain. The CDR3 is 13 amino acids. CDR1 SGHDN and CDR2 FVKESK come from the germline V gene. The V end lost 2 bases, the J end lost 1 base, and 5 bases lay between the germline ends. The DNA of the CDR3 is TGTGCCAGCAGCCAACCGGGGAACACTGAAGCTTTCTTT. Its translation is CASSQPGNTEAFF.

V is TRBV7-2 and J is TRBJ1-5; TRBD1 matches 11 bases. The CDR3 totals 16 residues. V lost 5 bases to trimming and J lost 8 bases; unmatched junction nucleotides: 11. Germline assignment: CDR1 SGHTA and CDR2 FQGNSA. The CDR3, as DNA: TGTGCCAGCAGCCCAGTGGGGACAGGGGGTTGGAAGCCCCAGCATTTT. It codes for CASSPVGTGGWKPQHF.

The gene calls are TRBV9 and TRBJ2-1; maybe TRBD1 (5 bases). Germline V CDR1 and CDR2: SGDLS, YYNGEE. Trimming left V 1 base short and J 0 bases short, with 14 bases between. The CDR3 sequence is 17 residues long. The CDR3 is CASSVRGDSLSYNEQFF. The CDR3 DNA is TGTGCCAGCAGCGTAAGGGGCGACAGTCTCTCCTACAATGAGCAGTTCTTC.

The V and J genes are TRBV10-3 and TRBJ2-7, with 7 positions matching TRBD2. The trim removed 6 bases at V and 3 bases at J, leaving 8 bases unmatched. CDR3 length: 14 amino acids. From germline, CDR1 is ENHRY and CDR2 SYGVKD. The chain's CDR3 is CAISLWGGGYEQYF. The CDR3 bases are TGTGCCATCAGCCTATGGGGGGGTGGCTACGAGCAGTACTTC.

The chain links TRBV9 to TRBJ2-1, with 9 bases aligning to TRBD2. CDR1 SGDLS and CDR2 YYNGEE come from the germline V gene. The CDR3 consists of 15 residues. Trimming at V came to 0 bases and at J to 8 bases, leaving 6 bases not matched to a gene. The CDR3 here is CASSVGGGALYEQFF. The CDR3 region has the DNA TGTGCCAGCAGCGTAGGCGGGGGGGCCTTGTATGAGCAGTTCTTC.

This clone appeared once. V gene TRBV6-1 combines with J gene TRBJ1-5; D may be TRBD1 (6 bases). The CDR3 sequence is 18 residues long. Germline V gene lookup returns CDR1 MNHNS and CDR2 SASEGT. Trimming removed 4 bases at V and 0 bases at J, with 19 bases between. The CDR3 DNA follows: TGTGCCAGCAGTGTCCCCCCTCTACAGGGTTATAGCAATCAGCCCCAGCATTTT. This translates into CASSVPPLQGYSNQPQHF.